This T cell receptor (beta chain) appears in the sequencing data of a study of Graves' ophthalmopathy and Graves' hyperthyroidism. Study-wide findings and caveats: Prediction of ophthalmopathy progression reached roughly 64% sensitivity and under 80% specificity.

A diagnosis was made from clinical symptoms together with serum thyroxine, TRAb, thyroid ultrasound and orbital computed tomography. Investigators amplified TCR beta CDR3 regions from RNA transcripts. The first-round RT-PCR employed HTBI primers together with the Qiagen OneStep RT-PCR kit. A multiplex PCR was then performed as the second round. Using its own MiXCR run on the multiplex PCR reads, TCRdb lists one record per CDR3 protein. This sample carries roughly 380,000 distinct CDR3 sequences, 15% to 17% of them seen once, and the ten largest clones take around 7%. Germline values: CDR1 SGDLS, CDR2 YYNGEE. The CDR3 is made up of 13 amino acids. V lost 4 bases and J 4 bases, leaving 11 bases between the germline ends. This clonotype was counted ten times or more. Its target is not known.

What was sequenced was peripheral blood. The TCR sequence derives from a woman aged 18-29 years with stable Graves' hyperthyroidism. The chain joins TRBV9 to TRBJ1-1, with TRBD1 as a possible D gene (6 bases). The CDR3 coding sequence is TGTGCCAGCAGCCAAATACAGGGCACTGAAGCTTTCTTT. Encoded protein: CASSQIQGTEAFF. Full variable domain (remainder filled in from reference TRBV9 and TRBJ1-1): DSGVTQTPKHLITATGQRVTLRCSPRSGDLSVYWYQQSLDQGLQFLIQYYNGEERAKGNILERFSAQQFPDLHSELNLSSLELGDSALYFCASSQIQGTEAFFGQGTRLTVV.